The rows below give T cell receptor beta chains drawn from one sample of a study of siplizumab effects on memory and regulatory T cells. The method was immunoSEQ multiplex PCR; TCRdb's version includes in-frame clones alone and lacks a portion of them. The data hold fewer than 120,000 clones, with roughly 89% observed a single time. Sequenced sample: CD4+ T cells sorted from blood. The receptors were gathered from a human donor in good health. Both conserved end residues are part of each CDR3. A D gene is named only where the DNA matches it firmly. Size tells how often a clone was seen (once, few, many) or the class of an expanded clone, and some rows leave it out.

j_gene | len | v_gene | abundance | d_gene | CDR3aa | CDR3nt
TRBJ1-3 | 17 | TRBV5-1 | - | TRBD1 | CASSRGDRAIGGNTIYF | TGCGCCAGCAGTCGGGGGGACAGGGCTATTGGTGGAAACACCATATATTTT
TRBJ1-1 | 13 | TRBV27 | - | - | CASARDGYTEAFF | TGTGCCAGCGCTCGCGACGGCTACACTGAAGCTTTCTTT
TRBJ1-1 | 13 | TRBV6-1 | once | - | CASSGQLNTEAFF | TGTGCCAGCAGTGGTCAGTTGAACACTGAAGCTTTCTTT
TRBJ2-3 | 16 | TRBV19 | - | - | CASSIDGGLSTDTQYF | TGTGCCAGTAGTATAGACGGCGGGTTAAGCACAGATACGCAGTATTTT
TRBJ2-5 | 15 | TRBV5-4 | - | TRBD1 | CASSLGRRGQETQYF | TGTGCCAGCAGCTTGGGGCGCAGGGGGCAAGAGACCCAGTACTTC
TRBJ2-3 | 11 | TRBV25-1 | - | - | CASNEYASQYF | TGTGCCAGCAATGAATATGCCTCCCAGTATTTT
TRBJ1-6 | 17 | TRBV27 | - | - | CASSLGTPNGFPSPLHF | TGTGCCAGCAGTTTAGGTACTCCGAACGGCTTCCCTTCACCCCTCCACTTT
TRBJ2-3 | 16 | TRBV7-9 | - | - | CASSSTRRLSTDTQYF | TGTGCCAGCAGCTCGACGAGAAGACTGAGCACAGATACGCAGTATTTT
TRBJ1-5 | 13 | TRBV18 | - | - | CASSYLGDQPQHF | TGTGCCAGCTCGTATTTGGGAGATCAGCCCCAGCATTTT
TRBJ2-2 | 13 | TRBV7-3 | - | - | CASSLMYTGELFF | TGTGCCAGCAGCTTAATGTACACCGGGGAGCTGTTTTTT